The present entry profiles one T cell receptor (beta chain) with its context. The junction and the germline gene differ at one end; a read error may be behind it. These data come from a study of blood T cells in healthy people across ages. Overall study: Template switching recovered approximately one barcoded beta molecule for every two T cells.

Through a sample-barcoded 5' primer and a J-beta primer mix, a second PCR was run for roughly 6 to 12 cycles. Each cDNA molecule was tagged by a template-switch adaptor with 12 random nucleotides. Each CDR3 protein is one row after TCRdb ran MiXCR on the 5' RACE reads. The data show some 930,000 distinct CDR3 sequences, about 27% seen once. This CDR3 comprises 15 residues. Germline-derived CDR1 and CDR2 are SGHVS and FNYEAQ. These records were also assigned to another study, of T cells of mothers and their children. Turning to that study: A few healthy Caucasian mothers and their six children donated. Addition of sample barcodes and 2-4 random nucleotides occurred through the M1S primer of the second PCR.

Sequencing used blood. This sequence originates from a woman aged 40 to 50 in good health. This sequence joins TRBV7-6 and TRBJ1-4; the D gene is possibly TRBD1 (5 bases). The CDR3 nucleotides are TGTGCCAGCAGCGGGGCCGGGATAGTAAAGGAAAAACGGTTTTTT. Its translation: CASSGAGIVKEKRFF.